The rows below give T cell receptor beta chains drawn from one sample of a study of blood T cell repertoires in COVID-19. The data were produced by immunoSEQ multiplex PCR, yet TCRdb's version contains in-frame clones alone and is incomplete. The table includes almost 300,000 clones, about 87% detected once. What was sequenced was peripheral blood. These receptors all stem from a man aged 70 or older with acute or convalescent COVID-19. CDR3s include the opening cysteine and the closing phenylalanine or tryptophan. A D gene is named only where the DNA matches it firmly. Size is omitted from some rows. Given values are once, few, many or a class for expanded clones.

v_gene	abundance	j_gene	d_gene	CDR3aa	CDR3nt
TRBV4-1	-	TRBJ1-5	-	CASSRQDYNQPQHF	TGCGCCAGCAGCCGACAGGATTACAATCAGCCCCAGCATTTT
TRBV7-8	-	TRBJ2-1	-	CASSLGALEWQFF	TGTGCCAGCAGCCTAGGAGCCCTAGAGTGGCAGTTCTTC
TRBV6-5	-	TRBJ2-3	TRBD1	CASSYSGQGAYTQYF	TGTGCCAGCAGTTACTCCGGACAGGGGGCGTATACGCAGTATTTT
TRBV7-8	once	TRBJ2-1	-	CASSLTGWGEQFF	TGTGCCAGCAGCCTCACAGGGTGGGGTGAGCAGTTCTTC
TRBV12-3/TRBV12-4	few	TRBJ1-2	TRBD1	CASSFRGYYGYTF	TGTGCCAGCAGTTTCAGGGGGTACTATGGCTACACCTTC
TRBV28	-	TRBJ2-3	-	CASSPQTRPPHTQYF	TGTGCCAGCAGTCCACAGACCCGGCCCCCGCATACGCAGTATTTT
TRBV19	-	TRBJ1-6	-	CASSGGRFVSRTGSWGNSPLHF	TGTGCCAGTAGTGGGGGCCGATTCGTCAGCCGGACTGGGTCGTGGGGAAATTCACCCCTCCACTTT
TRBV15	-	TRBJ2-3	-	CATSLRGTDTQYF	TGTGCCACCAGCCTTCGGGGGACAGATACGCAGTATTTT
TRBV30	-	TRBJ1-6	TRBD1	CAWSTPGTGKSPLHF	TGTGCCTGGAGTACCCCCGGGACAGGGAAATCACCCCTCCACTTT
TRBV6-5	once	TRBJ1-1	TRBD1	CASSRGATEAFF	TGTGCCAGCAGCAGGGGGGCCACTGAAGCTTTCTTT
TRBV18	-	TRBJ1-4	-	CASSPPSGKLNEKLFF	TGTGCCAGCTCACCACCGTCCGGGAAGTTAAATGAAAAACTGTTTTTT
TRBV7-9	-	TRBJ2-7	TRBD2	CASSLAASGGREQYF	TGTGCCAGCAGCTTAGCGGCTAGCGGGGGGCGGGAGCAGTACTTC
TRBV5-4	-	TRBJ2-5	-	CASSQSDRKETQYF	TGTGCCAGCAGCCAGAGTGACAGGAAAGAGACCCAGTACTTC
TRBV7-3	few	TRBJ1-1	TRBD1	CASSAQGEAEAFF	TGTGCCAGCAGCGCACAGGGGGAAGCTGAAGCTTTCTTT
TRBV5-6	-	TRBJ1-4	-	CASSSPRGTGNEKLFF	TGTGCCAGCAGCTCTCCGCGGGGGACCGGTAATGAAAAACTGTTTTTT
TRBV5-4	-	TRBJ2-3	TRBD2	CASSLDLAGVSDTQYF	TGTGCCAGCAGCTTGGACCTAGCGGGAGTGTCAGATACGCAGTATTTT
TRBV7-8	-	TRBJ2-1	TRBD2	CASSLSAAGGNYNEQFF	TGTGCCAGCAGCTTATCCGCCGCGGGGGGCAACTACAATGAGCAGTTCTTC